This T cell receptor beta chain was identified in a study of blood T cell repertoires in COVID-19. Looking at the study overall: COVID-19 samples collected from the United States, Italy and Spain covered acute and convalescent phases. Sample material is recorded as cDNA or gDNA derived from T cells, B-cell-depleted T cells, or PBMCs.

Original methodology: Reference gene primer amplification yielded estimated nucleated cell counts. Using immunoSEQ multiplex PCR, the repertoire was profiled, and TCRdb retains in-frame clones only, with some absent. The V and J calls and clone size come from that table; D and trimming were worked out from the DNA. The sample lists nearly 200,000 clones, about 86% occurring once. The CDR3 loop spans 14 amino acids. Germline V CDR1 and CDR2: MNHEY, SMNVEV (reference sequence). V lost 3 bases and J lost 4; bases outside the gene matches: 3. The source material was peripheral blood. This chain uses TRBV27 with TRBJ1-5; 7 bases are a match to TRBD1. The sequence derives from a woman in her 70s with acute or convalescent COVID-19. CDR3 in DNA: TGTGCCAGCAGTTTGGGGGACAGTAATCAGCCCCAGCATTTT. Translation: CASSLGDSNQPQHF.